Below, 9 T cell receptor beta chains from the same sample are listed, as sequenced in a study of breast tumors, draining lymph nodes, adjacent tissues. A single record per CDR3 protein comes from TCRdb applying MiXCR to the multiplex PCR reads. Here the sample spans 85,000 to 130,000 distinct CDR3 sequences, 30% being singletons. Breast cancer patients provided tissue from their axillary draining lymph nodes. The sample consisted of axillary lymph node tissue. Receptor source: a female donor with breast cancer. Some clones in this sample may be carry-over from other donors' samples.

The gene calls are TRBV25-1 and TRBJ1-5, with TRBD1 as a possible D gene (6 bases). In germline, CDR1 is MGHDK, CDR2 SYGVNS. The CDR3 has 14 amino acids. V lost 4 bases, J lost 13 bases, and 20 bases lay in between. The CDR3 spells CASSGSVDSQQQHF. CDR3 in DNA: TGTGCCAGCAGTGGCAGCGTGGACAGTCAGCAGCAGCATTTT.

With regard to this clonotype: A read error may be the cause here, since a much bigger clone is one base away. The CDR3 does not close with the conserved phenylalanine or tryptophan, likely indicating a read error. V is TRBV11-2 and J is TRBJ2-7; D may be TRBD2 (5 bases). The CDR3 length is 14 residues. CDR1 and CDR2 from the germline V gene are SGHAT and FQNNGV. Trimming took 6 bases from V and 3 from J, leaving 15 bases between them. CDR3 nucleotide sequence: TGTGCCAGCAGTCTTTCTTGGGAGTTCTACGAGCAGTACCTC. Translated, it gives CASSLSWEFYEQYL.

Points on this clonotype: This may be a read error, as it is one base from a much larger clone. This rearrangement joins TRBV14 to TRBJ2-1, with TRBD2 matching over 9 bases. Germline values: CDR1 SGHDN, CDR2 FVKESK. This CDR3 comprises 17 residues. The V and J ends lost 0 bases and 9 bases, in that order; junction bases with no gene match: 12. The CDR3 here is CASSQDWSAGGRTEQFF. DNA of the CDR3: TGTGCCAGCAGCCAAGATTGGTCAGCGGGAGGTAGGACTGAGCAGTTCTTC.

This clonotype was observed many times. One junction end disagrees with the germline gene, perhaps due to a read error. The chain is built from TRBV6-5 and TRBJ2-1; 7 nucleotides agree with TRBD1. Germline V gene sequence: CDR1 MNHEY, CDR2 SVGAGI. The CDR3 spans 16 residues. CDR3 nucleotides: TGTGCCAGCAGTCACTCTCCTAGGGGGCGTGATAATGAGCAGTTCTTC. This translates into CASSHSPRGRDNEQFF.

A word on this clonotype: The CDR3 end shows no conserved phenylalanine or tryptophan, and so a read error is likely. This chain connects TRBV20-1 to TRBJ1-3; D is ambiguous. Germline CDR1 DFQATT, CDR2 SNEGSKA (reference sequence). V lost 3 bases and J 1 base, leaving 7 bases between the germline ends. This CDR3 spans 13 amino acids. The CDR3 sequence is CSASRRSGNTIYL. The CDR3 DNA reads as TGCAGTGCTAGTCGTAGGTCTGGAAACACCATATATCTT.

This clonotype was seen many times. The chain links TRBV5-1 to TRBJ2-7, with D unclear. Trimming cost V 1 base and J 2 bases, with 10 bases left between them. The CDR3 runs to 14 residues. Germline V lookup: CDR1 SGHRS, CDR2 YFSETQ. CDR3 amino acids: CASSLLIGPYEQYF. The CDR3 DNA reads as TGCGCCAGCAGCTTGCTGATAGGCCCCTACGAGCAGTACTTC. Full variable domain (remainder filled in from reference TRBV5-1 and TRBJ2-7): KAGVTQTPRYLIKTRGQQVTLSCSPISGHRSVSWYQQTPGQGLQFLFEYFSETQRNKGNFPGRFSGRQFSNSRSEMNVSTLELGDSALYLCASSLLIGPYEQYFGPGTRLTVT.

As to this clonotype: At one end the junction does not follow the germline gene, possibly because of a read error. This rearrangement joins TRBV18 to TRBJ2-2; tentatively, D is TRBD2 (5 bases). The germline CDR1 and CDR2 sequences are KGHSH and LQKENI. The CDR3 is 11 amino acids. The CDR3 loop reads CASSPTGEPFF. The CDR3, as DNA: TGTGCCAGCTCACCAACCGGGGAGCCGTTTTTT.

This clonotype has ten or more counts. The chain employs TRBV28 and TRBJ1-5; unclear D gene. Trimming removed 4 bases from V and 4 bases from J, with 11 bases in between. The germline CDR1 and CDR2 sequences are MDHEN and SYDVKM. The CDR3 runs 14 residues. CDR3 loop: CASSSHYGNQPQHF. The CDR3 nucleotides are TGTGCCAGCAGTTCCCACTACGGAAATCAGCCCCAGCATTTT.

Only one count was recorded for this clonotype. The rearrangement uses TRBV20-1 and TRBJ2-5; 7 nucleotides agree with TRBD1. In germline, CDR1 is DFQATT, CDR2 SNEGSKA (reference sequence). The CDR3 length is 13 residues. With V trimmed by 3 bases and J by 5 bases, 6 bases remained unmatched. DNA of the CDR3: TGCAGTGCTAGCGGGACAGCGCGGGAGACCCAGTACTTC. Its protein is CSASGTARETQYF.